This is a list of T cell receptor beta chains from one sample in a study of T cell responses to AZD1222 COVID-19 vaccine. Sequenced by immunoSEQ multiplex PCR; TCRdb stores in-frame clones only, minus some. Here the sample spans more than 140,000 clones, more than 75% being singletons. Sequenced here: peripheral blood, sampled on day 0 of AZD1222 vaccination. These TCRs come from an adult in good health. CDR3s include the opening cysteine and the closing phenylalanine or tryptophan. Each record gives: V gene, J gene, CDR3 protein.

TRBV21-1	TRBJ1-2	CASSKAGRVDYGYTF
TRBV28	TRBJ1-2	CASSRTGSVDYGYTF
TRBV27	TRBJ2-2	CASRRFSGTSGNIGELFF
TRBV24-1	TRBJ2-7	CATSDSSGVYEQYF
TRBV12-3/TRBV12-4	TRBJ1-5	CASTPQGGQPQHF
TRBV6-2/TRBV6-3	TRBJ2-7	CASSYGMEQYF
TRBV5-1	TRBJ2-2	CASSPGTGGGTGELFF
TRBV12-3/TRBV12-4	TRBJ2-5	CASSMDRRAQYF
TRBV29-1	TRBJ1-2	CSVAPPDGYTF
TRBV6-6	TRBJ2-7	CASGTGSYEQYF
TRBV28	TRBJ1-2	CASTLEGYGYTF
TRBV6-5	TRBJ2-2	CASSYSGGSGELFF
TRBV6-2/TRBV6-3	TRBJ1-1	CASSRQGRATEAFF
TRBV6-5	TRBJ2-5	CASRKTSGRAGTQYF
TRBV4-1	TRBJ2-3	CASSQVTASTDTQYF
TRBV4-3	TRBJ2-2	CASSHPPGLAGQTGELFF
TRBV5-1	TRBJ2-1	CASSLGLAGRNEQFF
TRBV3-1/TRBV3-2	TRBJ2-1	CASSQVGGRGEQFF
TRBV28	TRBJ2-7	CASTPSGSAYEQYF
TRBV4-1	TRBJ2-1	CASSQGGGAYNEQFF
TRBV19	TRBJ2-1	CASSIMGSEQFF
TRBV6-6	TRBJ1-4	CASSQTNEKLFF
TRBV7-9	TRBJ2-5	CASSPPRSGDWETQYF
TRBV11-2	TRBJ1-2	CASNRQGMNYGYTF
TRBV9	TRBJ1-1	CASSVGGGRTEAFF
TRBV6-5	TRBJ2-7	CASSQGGVLEQYF
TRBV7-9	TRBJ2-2	CASRAGQAIGELFF
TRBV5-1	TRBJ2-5	CASSLWTAQETQYF
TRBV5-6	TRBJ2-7	CASSSDSVSYEQYF
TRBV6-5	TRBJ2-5	CASSLSAGETQYF
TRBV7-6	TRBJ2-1	CASSLVSSGGGEQFF
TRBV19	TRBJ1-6	CASSPAWENSPLHF
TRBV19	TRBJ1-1	CASSRGPVGITEAFF
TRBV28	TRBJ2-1	CASSYGTLRYNEQFF
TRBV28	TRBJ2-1	CASSSIRTSSWRELYNEQFF
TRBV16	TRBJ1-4	CASSSPGVTNEKLFF
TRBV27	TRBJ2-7	CASSWGGRASYEQYF
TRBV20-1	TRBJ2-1	CSAIQNEQFF
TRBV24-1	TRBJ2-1	CATSDRGNEQFF
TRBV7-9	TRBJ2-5	CASSLEGGWETQYF
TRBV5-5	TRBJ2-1	CASSPQQGWNEQFF
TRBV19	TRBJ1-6	CASSVMTGDVNNSPLHF
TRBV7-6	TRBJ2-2	CASSFLAGELTGELFF
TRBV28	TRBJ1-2	CASSSGISGYTF
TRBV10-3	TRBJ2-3	CAISESAQLHTDTQYF
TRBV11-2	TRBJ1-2	CASSLDPNGYTF
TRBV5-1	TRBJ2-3	CASSLASFLSTDTQYF
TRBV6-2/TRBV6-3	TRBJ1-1	CASSRDNTEAFF
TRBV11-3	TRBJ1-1	CASSAGLNTEAFF
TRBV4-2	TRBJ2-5	CASSQGEAGTQYF
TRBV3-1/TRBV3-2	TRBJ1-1	CASSSSGAEAFF